Sequencing of this T cell receptor (beta chain) was carried out in a study of cytomegalovirus exposure and HLA in healthy donors. Primers for the PCR totalled 60 Vbeta and 13 Jbeta. Clones were sequenced by immunoSEQ multiplex PCR, and TCRdb holds only the in-frame ones, with some missing. The sample includes around 230,000 clones, 75% to 80% of them seen just once. After removal of 7 bases from V and 0 bases from J, the junction contained 4 bases not matched to a gene. The germline V gene has CDR1 MDHEN and CDR2 SYDVKM. The CDR3 spans 14 residues. The chain recombines TRBV28 with TRBJ1-1, with 8 bases matching TRBD1. The sequencing sample was made of PBMCs. The sequence came from a male donor in good health and CMV-seronegative. CDR3 protein: CASTLDRVNTEAFF. Written as DNA, the CDR3 is TGTGCCAGCACTCTGGACAGGGTGAACACTGAAGCTTTCTTT. Together with reference TRBV28 and TRBJ1-1, the CDR3 gives the full variable domain: DVKVTQSSRYLVKRTGEKVFLECVQDMDHENMFWYRQDPGLGLRLIYFSYDVKMKEKGDIPEGYSVSREKKERFSLILESASTNQTSMYLCASTLDRVNTEAFFGQGTRLTVV.